The 16 T cell receptor beta chains listed next were all sequenced from one sample in a study of cytomegalovirus exposure and HLA in healthy donors. Libraries were prepared by immunoSEQ multiplex PCR; TCRdb keeps only in-frame clonotypes and omits some of them. The sample has fewer than 150,000 clones, more than 75% seen once. Sequenced: PBMCs. The receptor source for this set is a man younger than 35 in good health and CMV-seronegative.

V is TRBV7-6 and J is TRBJ2-3; 8 bases align to TRBD2. The CDR3 is 16 amino acids. The junction had 10 bases not matched to a gene; V was cut back by 5 bases and J by 3 bases. The germline CDR1 and CDR2 sequences are SGHVS and FNYEAQ. For the CDR3, the DNA is TGTGCCAGCAGCCCCGTCGGGTTAGCGGGAACAGATACGCAGTATTTT. Its protein product is CASSPVGLAGTDTQYF. The variable domain in full, completed from reference TRBV7-6 and TRBJ2-3, reads GAGVSQSPRYKVTKRGQDVALRCDPISGHVSLYWYRQALGQGPEFLTYFNYEAQQDKSGLPNDRFSAERPEGSISTLTIQRTEQRDSAMYRCASSPVGLAGTDTQYFGPGTRLTVL.

V and J are TRBV10-3 and TRBJ2-7; tentatively, D is TRBD1 (6 bases). Per the germline V gene, CDR1 is ENHRY and CDR2 is SYGVKD. V was pared by 10 bases and J by 3 bases, with 16 bases between. This CDR3 has 13 amino acids. DNA for the CDR3: TGTGCCACCCGGACAGACGCGGACTACGAGCAGTACTTC. Translating it yields CATRTDADYEQYF.

This sequence joins TRBV7-9 and TRBJ1-2; 11 nucleotides line up with TRBD1. V trimming: 5 bases; J trimming: 4 bases; junction bases outside the gene matches: 3. The CDR3 spans 14 residues. In germline, CDR1 is SEHNR, CDR2 FQNEAQ (reference sequence). CDR3: CASSPGQGAYGYTF. DNA for the CDR3: TGTGCCAGCAGCCCCGGACAGGGGGCCTATGGCTACACCTTC.

The chain links TRBV14 to TRBJ2-7, with a weak D call TRBD2 (5 bases). Germline V lookup: CDR1 SGHDN, CDR2 FVKESK. The CDR3 has 15 residues. V lost 0 bases and J lost 6, with 15 bases in between. The CDR3 loop reads CASSQDRVGVGEQYF. In DNA form, the CDR3 reads TGTGCCAGCAGCCAAGATAGGGTCGGGGTTGGCGAGCAGTACTTC.

The chain is built from TRBV29-1 and TRBJ1-2, with D perhaps TRBD1 (5 bases). Germline V gene lookup returns CDR1 SQVTM and CDR2 ANQGSEA. CDR3 length: 14 amino acids. V lost 4 bases to trimming and J lost 5 bases, with 17 bases between them. For the CDR3, the DNA is TGCAGCGTTGCCGAGGACGCCCCAGGGTATGGCTACACCTTC. As protein: CSVAEDAPGYGYTF.

This rearrangement joins TRBV5-4 to TRBJ2-1, with D tentatively TRBD2 (6 bases). V lost 4 bases to trimming and J lost 7 bases, with 15 bases between them. Per the germline V gene, CDR1 is SGHNT and CDR2 is YYREEE (reference sequence). This CDR3 is 14 amino acids long. For the CDR3, the DNA is TGTGCCAGCAGCCTGGAGGCTCGGGGGAATGAGCAGTTCTTC. It translates to CASSLEARGNEQFF.

This rearrangement joins TRBV5-6 to TRBJ1-5; D unclear. V was pared by 1 base and J by 1 base, with 9 bases between. This CDR3 has 15 amino acids. Germline assignment: CDR1 SGHDT and CDR2 YYEEEE. The CDR3: CASSLSPGSNQPQHF. The CDR3 DNA reads as TGTGCCAGCAGCTTGAGTCCGGGGAGCAATCAGCCCCAGCATTTT. Combining the CDR3 with reference TRBV5-6 and TRBJ1-5 gives the whole variable domain DAGVTQSPTHLIKTRGQQVTLRCSPKSGHDTVSWYQQALGQGPQFIFQYYEEEERQRGNFPDRFSGHQFPNYSSELNVNALLLGDSALYLCASSLSPGSNQPQHFGDGTRLSIL.

The chain recombines TRBV7-9 with TRBJ2-3; 7 nucleotides align to TRBD2. V shed 1 base, J shed 0 bases, and the junction held 4 bases outside the gene matches. Per germline, CDR1 SEHNR and CDR2 FQNEAQ (reference sequence). CDR3 size: 16 residues. The CDR3 protein is CASSLGLAESTDTQYF. The CDR3 DNA reads as TGTGCCAGCAGCTTAGGGCTAGCGGAAAGCACAGATACGCAGTATTTT.

The chain couples TRBV6-5 to TRBJ2-1; a possible D gene is TRBD1 (5 bases). V was shortened by 0 bases and J by 4 bases, with 10 bases between the two germline ends. This CDR3 region has 15 residues. Germline V lookup: CDR1 MNHEY, CDR2 SVGAGI. The chain's CDR3 is CASSYSQGRYNEQFF. The CDR3 region has the DNA TGTGCCAGCAGTTACTCCCAGGGAAGGTACAATGAGCAGTTCTTC.

V usage is TRBV6-1 and J usage is TRBJ1-1; no firm D call. V was pared by 4 bases and J by 6 bases, with 9 bases between. The CDR3 consists of 12 residues. CDR1 is MNHNS and CDR2 is SASEGT in the germline V gene. CDR3 sequence (DNA): TGTGCCAGCAGTGTAGCGGGAGCTGAAGCTTTCTTT. This translates into CASSVAGAEAFF.

V and J are TRBV5-4 and TRBJ2-4, with D perhaps matching TRBD2 (5 bases). The V gene lost 0 bases and the J gene lost 8 bases, with 12 bases spanning the gap. The CDR3 is 14 residues long. Germline assignment: CDR1 SGHNT and CDR2 YYREEE (reference sequence). The CDR3 nucleotides read TGTGCCAGCAGCTTGGGGTCTAGCTTGGACATTCAGTACTTC. Its translation is CASSLGSSLDIQYF.

The CDR3 DNA reads as TGCGCCAGCAGCCAAGAACAGGGAAGGGTGAACACTGAAGCTTTCTTT. Translating it yields CASSQEQGRVNTEAFF. The chain carries TRBV4-1 and TRBJ1-1; D perhaps matches TRBD1 (6 bases). Germline V gene sequence: CDR1 MGHRA, CDR2 YSYEKL. The CDR3 spans 16 residues. Trimming removed 0 bases at V and 0 bases at J, with 11 bases between.

This chain connects TRBV2 to TRBJ2-3, with 10 bases identical to TRBD2. V gave up 7 bases and J gave up 6 bases; unmatched junction bases: 4. Germline V CDR1 and CDR2: SNHLY, FYNNEI. The CDR3 totals 13 residues. The DNA of the CDR3 is TGTGCCAGCAAAAGCGGGGGGGCGGATACGCAGTATTTT. It is translated as CASKSGGADTQYF.

This clone was picked up a small number of times. Other DNA sequences of this sample code for an identical CDR3. The V gene is TRBV30, the J gene TRBJ1-4, with 8 bases lining up with TRBD1. V was clipped by 1 base and J by 8 bases; unmatched bases: 6. The CDR3 covers 14 residues. CDR1 is GTSNPN, CDR2 SVGIG, per germline (reference sequence). The CDR3, as DNA: TGTGCCTGGAGTGGGGGACAGGTTGGGGAAAAACTGTTTTTT. It yields the protein CAWSGGQVGEKLFF.

The chain links TRBV27 to TRBJ2-1, with 11 bases matching TRBD2. The CDR3 sequence is 16 residues long. Trimming removed 3 bases from V and 6 bases from J; junction bases left unmatched: 7. CDR1 is MNHEY, CDR2 SMNVEV, per germline (reference sequence). The DNA of the CDR3 is TGTGCCAGCAGTTTCTTACTAGCGGGAGTAGGCAATGAGCAGTTCTTC. This sequence encodes CASSFLLAGVGNEQFF.

V usage is TRBV6-1 and J usage is TRBJ1-4; possible D gene TRBD1, 5 bases. The CDR3 spans 14 residues. The V and J ends lost 6 bases and 6 bases respectively, with 14 bases between them. CDR1 and CDR2 (germline): MNHNS, SASEGT. CDR3 loop: CASRSDSKHEKLFF. The CDR3 region has the DNA TGTGCCAGCAGATCCGACAGCAAACATGAAAAACTGTTTTTT.